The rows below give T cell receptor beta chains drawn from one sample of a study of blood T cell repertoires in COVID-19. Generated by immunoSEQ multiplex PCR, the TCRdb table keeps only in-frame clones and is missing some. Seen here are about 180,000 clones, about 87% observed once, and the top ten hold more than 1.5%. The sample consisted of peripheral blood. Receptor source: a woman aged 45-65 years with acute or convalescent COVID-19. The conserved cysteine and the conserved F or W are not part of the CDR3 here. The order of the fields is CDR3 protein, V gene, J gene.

CDR3aa: ASSLSGGAGANVLT
v_gene: TRBV27
j_gene: TRBJ2-6

CDR3aa: ASSQGLAQETQY
v_gene: TRBV18
j_gene: TRBJ2-5

CDR3aa: ASSIGSSGRRDNEQF
v_gene: TRBV19
j_gene: TRBJ2-1

CDR3aa: ASSPEGQIYYGYT
v_gene: TRBV6-5
j_gene: TRBJ1-2

CDR3aa: ASSRPRTGLDYGYT
v_gene: TRBV6-2/TRBV6-3
j_gene: TRBJ1-2

CDR3aa: ASSLSPGGEKLF
v_gene: TRBV5-1
j_gene: TRBJ1-4

CDR3aa: ATLGRGQTQY
v_gene: TRBV19
j_gene: TRBJ2-5

CDR3aa: ASSISWGGWTEYTGELF
v_gene: TRBV19
j_gene: TRBJ2-2

CDR3aa: ASSIEPTGGAGYT
v_gene: TRBV19
j_gene: TRBJ1-2

CDR3aa: AWSRDRVGEQF
v_gene: TRBV30
j_gene: TRBJ2-1

CDR3aa: ASSLSRDYGYT
v_gene: TRBV5-1
j_gene: TRBJ1-2

CDR3aa: ASSSSTGGFYGYT
v_gene: TRBV6-5
j_gene: TRBJ1-2

CDR3aa: ASSFFGDEKLF
v_gene: TRBV5-4
j_gene: TRBJ1-4

CDR3aa: ASSPVGAGETQY
v_gene: TRBV18
j_gene: TRBJ2-5

CDR3aa: ASSSGQGKFPYEQY
v_gene: TRBV27
j_gene: TRBJ2-7

CDR3aa: ASSSGTPEQPQH
v_gene: TRBV5-1
j_gene: TRBJ1-5

CDR3aa: ATSGDLGTQY
v_gene: TRBV24-1
j_gene: TRBJ2-5

CDR3aa: ASSDGQTGNTIY
v_gene: TRBV6-1
j_gene: TRBJ1-3

CDR3aa: ASSFKTGPDTQY
v_gene: TRBV5-1
j_gene: TRBJ2-3

CDR3aa: ASGLSITEAF
v_gene: TRBV12-5
j_gene: TRBJ1-1

CDR3aa: AISVATGTDTQY
v_gene: TRBV10-3
j_gene: TRBJ2-3

CDR3aa: ASSQDGLRSGNTIY
v_gene: TRBV4-1
j_gene: TRBJ1-3

CDR3aa: ASSWTGQPLNQPQH
v_gene: TRBV27
j_gene: TRBJ1-5

CDR3aa: ASSLGGRGDTEAF
v_gene: TRBV19
j_gene: TRBJ1-1

CDR3aa: SVDAGRGETQY
v_gene: TRBV29-1
j_gene: TRBJ2-5